What follows are 18 T cell receptor beta chains derived from one specimen sequenced in a study of blood T cell repertoires in COVID-19. TCRdb's copy holds only in-frame clones and misses some; the assay was immunoSEQ multiplex PCR. Here the sample spans 65,000 to 90,000 clones, approximately 85% being singletons. Material: peripheral blood. These receptors all come from a man in his fifties with active COVID-19.

This clone was detected only a few times. The chain carries TRBV30 and TRBJ1-6, with D maybe TRBD1 (5 bases). The CDR3 has 14 amino acids. The V and J ends lost 0 bases and 8 bases respectively, with 11 bases between them. Germline V gene data show CDR1 as GTSNPN and CDR2 as SVGIG (reference sequence). The CDR3 DNA sequence: TGTGCCTGGAGTGTAGGTATACAGGATTCACCCCTCCACTTT. Residues: CAWSVGIQDSPLHF.

The rearrangement links TRBV7-9 to TRBJ1-4; D not certain. The CDR3 spans 14 residues. Germline assignment: CDR1 SEHNR and CDR2 FQNEAQ (reference sequence). V was trimmed by 8 bases and J by 5 bases, leaving 15 bases between them. The CDR3 protein is CASAGRWENEKLFF. CDR3 sequence (DNA): TGTGCCAGCGCGGGGAGGTGGGAAAATGAAAAACTGTTTTTT.

The genes are TRBV9 and TRBJ2-1, with a weak D call TRBD2 (6 bases). The CDR3 is 11 residues long. Germline V lookup: CDR1 SGDLS, CDR2 YYNGEE. The V end lost 3 bases, the J end lost 10 bases, and 8 bases lay between the germline ends. The CDR3 sequence is CASSGGGEQFF. In DNA form, the CDR3 reads TGTGCCAGCAGCGGGGGAGGCGAGCAGTTCTTC.

The V call is TRBV30, the J call TRBJ2-1; D ambiguous. The CDR3 contains 11 residues. In germline, CDR1 is GTSNPN, CDR2 SVGIG (reference sequence). This CDR3 is CSSSSYNEQFF. DNA for the CDR3: TGTTCTTCCAGCTCCTACAATGAGCAGTTCTTC.

The chain links TRBV19 to TRBJ2-7; 9 bases are a match to TRBD2. CDR1 and CDR2 from the germline V gene are LNHDA and SQIVND (reference sequence). The J segment lost 7 bases and the V segment lost 4 bases, leaving 11 bases of the junction unmatched. The CDR3 length is 15 residues. The chain's CDR3 is CASSTGLAGPGEQYF. CDR3 sequence (DNA): TGTGCCAGTAGTACCGGGCTAGCGGGGCCGGGGGAGCAGTACTTC.

The chain links TRBV5-1 to TRBJ2-5; possible D gene TRBD1, 5 bases. Germline CDR1 SGHRS, CDR2 YFSETQ. CDR3 length: 15 amino acids. The ends were cut back, 4 bases at V and 0 bases at J, with 13 bases in the middle. CDR3 loop: CASSRTPTDQETQYF. The CDR3 DNA sequence: TGCGCCAGCAGCCGGACACCCACTGACCAAGAGACCCAGTACTTC. Drawing the rest from reference TRBV5-1 and TRBJ2-5, the complete variable domain is KAGVTQTPRYLIKTRGQQVTLSCSPISGHRSVSWYQQTPGQGLQFLFEYFSETQRNKGNFPGRFSGRQFSNSRSEMNVSTLELGDSALYLCASSRTPTDQETQYFGPGTRLLVL.

This clone was seen more than once but under ten times. V and J are TRBV14 and TRBJ1-2, with D unresolved. Germline CDR1 reads SGHDN; CDR2 reads FVKESK. The V end was cut by 3 bases, the J end by 4 bases, with 6 bases between. The CDR3 consists of 12 residues. The CDR3 spells CASSQTAYGYTF. As DNA, the CDR3 is TGTGCCAGCAGCCAGACTGCCTATGGCTACACCTTC.

The V call is TRBV5-4, the J call TRBJ1-2, with TRBD1 identical over 8 bases. Germline CDR1 reads SGHNT; CDR2 reads YYREEE (reference sequence). V shed 4 bases, J shed 3 bases, and the junction held 5 bases outside the gene matches. The CDR3 sequence is 14 residues long. The CDR3 bases are TGTGCCAGCAGCCCCGGACAGGGTGACTATGGCTACACCTTC. Protein sequence: CASSPGQGDYGYTF.

The chain couples TRBV28 to TRBJ1-1; D unclear. In germline, CDR1 is MDHEN, CDR2 SYDVKM. The CDR3 runs 12 residues. Deletions cut 6 bases from V and 1 base from J, with 6 bases between. CDR3 sequence (DNA): TGTGCCAGCAGAGAGGGGAACACTGAAGCTTTCTTT. The encoded protein is CASREGNTEAFF. The full variable domain, completed using reference TRBV28 and TRBJ1-1, is DVKVTQSSRYLVKRTGEKVFLECVQDMDHENMFWYRQDPGLGLRLIYFSYDVKMKEKGDIPEGYSVSREKKERFSLILESASTNQTSMYLCASREGNTEAFFGQGTRLTVV.

V is TRBV5-1 and J is TRBJ1-1; TRBD1 is a possible D gene (5 bases). Trimming shortened V by 1 base and J by 2 bases, and 18 bases separated the two germline ends. The CDR3 is made up of 17 amino acids. Germline-derived CDR1 and CDR2 are SGHRS and YFSETQ. The CDR3 DNA reads as TGCGCCAGCAGCTTGTTCGGGGGGGAGAACTCCAACACTGAAGCTTTCTTT. The encoded protein is CASSLFGGENSNTEAFF. Based on the CDR3 plus reference TRBV5-1 and TRBJ1-1, the full variable domain is KAGVTQTPRYLIKTRGQQVTLSCSPISGHRSVSWYQQTPGQGLQFLFEYFSETQRNKGNFPGRFSGRQFSNSRSEMNVSTLELGDSALYLCASSLFGGENSNTEAFFGQGTRLTVV.

The J gene is TRBJ2-1, the V gene TRBV27, with 12 bases aligning to TRBD2. Per the germline V gene, CDR1 is MNHEY and CDR2 is SMNVEV (reference sequence). V shed 0 bases, J shed 0 bases, and the junction held 9 bases outside the gene matches. The CDR3 loop spans 20 amino acids. As DNA, the CDR3 is TGTGCCAGCAGTTTATCCTTTATGCTAGCGGGAGGGAGCTCCTACAATGAGCAGTTCTTC. Amino acid sequence: CASSLSFMLAGGSSYNEQFF.

Details on this clone: This likely traces to a read error, being one base from a far larger clone. DNA for the CDR3: TGTGCCAGCAGCCGCGGGACAGCTAACTATGGCTACACCTTC. Translating it yields CASSRGTANYGYTF. This chain connects TRBV9 to TRBJ1-2; 7 positions agree with TRBD1. V was clipped by 4 bases and J by 0 bases; unmatched bases: 3. CDR1 and CDR2 from the germline V gene are SGDLS and YYNGEE. This CDR3 has 14 residues. Drawing the rest from reference TRBV9 and TRBJ1-2, the complete variable domain is DSGVTQTPKHLITATGQRVTLRCSPRSGDLSVYWYQQSLDQGLQFLIQYYNGEERAKGNILERFSAQQFPDLHSELNLSSLELGDSALYFCASSRGTANYGYTFGSGTRLTVV.

This clone is a singleton in its sample. Within the sample, other DNA sequences also encode this same CDR3. The gene calls are TRBV19 and TRBJ1-5; D gene ambiguous. The length of the CDR3 is 13 residues. Germline V lookup: CDR1 LNHDA, CDR2 SQIVND (reference sequence). V was cut by 3 bases and J by 5 bases, with 8 bases left in between. CDR3 DNA: TGTGCCAGTAGTATGGGGAGGGATCAGCCCCAGCATTTT. Translated: CASSMGRDQPQHF.

Comment on this clone: One junction end disagrees with the germline gene, perhaps due to a read error. The V gene is TRBV5-1, the J gene TRBJ2-5; a weak D match, TRBD1 (6 bases). The CDR3 loop spans 15 amino acids. Germline V lookup: CDR1 SGHRS, CDR2 YFSETQ. Written as DNA, the CDR3 is TGCGCCAGCAGCTTATTTGATACGGGACAAGAAACCCAGTACTTC. This translates into CASSLFDTGQETQYF. Combining the CDR3 with reference TRBV5-1 and TRBJ2-5 gives the whole variable domain KAGVTQTPRYLIKTRGQQVTLSCSPISGHRSVSWYQQTPGQGLQFLFEYFSETQRNKGNFPGRFSGRQFSNSRSEMNVSTLELGDSALYLCASSLFDTGQETQYFGPGTRLLVL.

The gene calls are TRBV7-6 and TRBJ2-7, with 13 positions matching TRBD2. The V and J ends lost 5 bases and 4 bases, in that order; junction bases with no gene match: 8. The V gene's germline CDR1 is SGHVS and CDR2 FNYEAQ. CDR3 length: 16 amino acids. The CDR3 is CASSTGTSGAPYEQYF. The CDR3 bases are TGTGCCAGCAGCACGGGGACTAGCGGGGCCCCTTACGAGCAGTACTTC.

The chain carries TRBV7-9 and TRBJ1-6; perhaps TRBD1 as D (5 bases). Trimming removed 5 bases at V and 8 bases at J, with 10 bases between. The CDR3 has 13 amino acids. Per germline, CDR1 SEHNR and CDR2 FQNEAQ (reference sequence). CDR3 sequence reads: CASSPTTDSPLHF. CDR3 sequence (DNA): TGTGCCAGCAGCCCGACGACAGATTCACCCCTCCACTTT. Variable domain in full (rest from reference TRBV7-9 and TRBJ1-6): DTGVSQNPRHKITKRGQNVTFRCDPISEHNRLYWYRQTLGQGPEFLTYFQNEAQLEKSRLLSDRFSAERPKGSFSTLEIQRTEQGDSAMYLCASSPTTDSPLHFGNGTRLTVT.

J is TRBJ1-1 and V is TRBV5-1; tentatively, D is TRBD1 (6 bases). The germline CDR1 and CDR2 sequences are SGHRS and YFSETQ. V was clipped by 1 base and J by 0 bases, with 16 bases between them. The CDR3 extends over 17 amino acids. CDR3 sequence reads: CASSLRSQGTLNTEAFF. CDR3 DNA: TGCGCCAGCAGCTTGAGGTCTCAGGGGACCTTGAACACTGAAGCTTTCTTT.

The CDR3 DNA reads as TGCGCCAGCAGCCAGGCTCCAGTGGGCACAGATACGCAGTATTTT. Amino acids: CASSQAPVGTDTQYF. J is TRBJ2-3 and V is TRBV4-3, with D unclear. The CDR3 is 15 amino acids. V was clipped by 3 bases and J by 1 base, with 11 bases between them. Germline V CDR1 and CDR2: LGHNA, YSLEER.